This T cell receptor (beta chain) was identified during a study of cytomegalovirus exposure and HLA in healthy donors. Looked up from germline, CDR1 is SNHLY and CDR2 is FYNNEI. There are 15 residues in the CDR3. V gave up 5 bases and J gave up 7 bases, with 18 bases separating them. It was with 60 Vbeta and 13 Jbeta primers that the PCR ran. Clones were read by immunoSEQ multiplex PCR, and TCRdb kept only the in-frame ones, dropping some. The sample has more than 80,000 clones, 70% to 85% seen once. This rearrangement joins TRBV2 to TRBJ2-4, with a possible D match to TRBD1 (8 bases). Sequenced sample: PBMCs. The clonotype comes from a man in his sixties in good health and CMV-seronegative. The CDR3 spells CASSLTTGGGNIQYF. In DNA, the CDR3 is TGTGCCAGCAGTCTCACTACAGGGGGGGGGAACATTCAGTACTTC.